This T cell receptor (beta chain) was sequenced in a study of identical twins. TCRdb re-analysed the 5' RACE reads in MiXCR, keeping a single row per CDR3 protein. Of around 450,000 distinct CDR3 sequences listed, 14% are singletons. The CDR3 sequence is 16 residues long. V lost 0 bases and J lost 4, with 16 bases in between. Germline CDR1 reads DFQATT; CDR2 reads SNEGSKA (reference sequence). This clonotype was detected once. This same sample was also part of a study on yellow fever vaccine responses in identical twins.

The J gene is TRBJ1-5, the V gene TRBV20-1, with D perhaps matching TRBD1 (5 bases). The TCR comes from a woman aged 18 to 35 in good health. Sequencing was carried out using CD4+ T cells sorted from blood. The CDR3, as DNA: TGCAGTGCTAGAGATCGTCGGGGCGCACAAAATCAGCCCCAGCATTTT. Protein product: CSARDRRGAQNQPQHF.